This TCR beta chain was retrieved from a study of OX40 agonist ivuxolimab in advanced cancers. Using immunoSEQ multiplex PCR, the repertoire was profiled, and TCRdb retains in-frame clones only, with some absent. The sample has 50,000 to 75,000 clones; roughly four fifths are singletons. In germline, CDR1 is SGDLS, CDR2 YYNGEE. V was pared by 3 bases and J by 3 bases, with 7 bases of the junction left unmatched. The CDR3 loop spans 18 amino acids. The timepoints at which blood was sampled were baseline, cycle 4 day 1, and cycle 7 day 1. The material sequenced was CD4+ or CD8+ T cells sorted from blood, taken in a trial of the OX40 agonist ivuxolimab. This chain uses TRBV9 with TRBJ2-3; 16 positions agree with TRBD2. The TCR sequence derives from an adult with an advanced solid tumor such as melanoma, head and neck, liver or kidney cancer. CDR3 sequence (DNA): TGTGCCAGCAGCGAGGGGACTAGCGGGGGGGCCGTTACAGATACGCAGTATTTT. Translating it yields CASSEGTSGGAVTDTQYF.